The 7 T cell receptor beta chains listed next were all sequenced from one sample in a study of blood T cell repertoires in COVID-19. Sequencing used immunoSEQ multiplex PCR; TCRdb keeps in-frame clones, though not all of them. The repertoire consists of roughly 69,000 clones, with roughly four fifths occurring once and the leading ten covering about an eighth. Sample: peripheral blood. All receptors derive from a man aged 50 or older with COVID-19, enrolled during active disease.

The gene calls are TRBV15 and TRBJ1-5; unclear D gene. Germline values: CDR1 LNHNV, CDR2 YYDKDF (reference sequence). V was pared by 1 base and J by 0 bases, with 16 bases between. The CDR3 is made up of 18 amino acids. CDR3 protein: CATSRAGFLRVSNQPQHF. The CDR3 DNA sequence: TGTGCCACCAGCAGAGCGGGGTTCTTGAGGGTTAGCAATCAGCCCCAGCATTTT.

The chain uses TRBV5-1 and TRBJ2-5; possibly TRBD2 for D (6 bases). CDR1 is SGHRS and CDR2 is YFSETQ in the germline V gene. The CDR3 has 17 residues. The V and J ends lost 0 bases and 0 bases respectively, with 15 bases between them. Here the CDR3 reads CASSLGAGQFNQETQYF. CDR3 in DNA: TGCGCCAGCAGCTTGGGTGCGGGGCAGTTCAACCAAGAGACCCAGTACTTC.

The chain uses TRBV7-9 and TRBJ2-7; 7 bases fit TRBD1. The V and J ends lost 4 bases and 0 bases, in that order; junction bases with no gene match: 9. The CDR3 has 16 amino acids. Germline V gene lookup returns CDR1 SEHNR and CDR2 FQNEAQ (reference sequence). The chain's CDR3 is CASSSERTGFSYEQYF. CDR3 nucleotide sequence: TGTGCCAGCAGCTCAGAAAGGACAGGATTCTCCTACGAGCAGTACTTC.

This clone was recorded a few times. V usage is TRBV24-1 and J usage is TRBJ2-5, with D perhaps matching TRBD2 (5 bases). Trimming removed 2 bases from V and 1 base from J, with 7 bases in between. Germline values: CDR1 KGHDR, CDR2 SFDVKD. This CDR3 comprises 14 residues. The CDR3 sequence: CATSDSAAQETQYF. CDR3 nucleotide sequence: TGTGCCACCAGTGATTCAGCGGCCCAAGAGACCCAGTACTTC.

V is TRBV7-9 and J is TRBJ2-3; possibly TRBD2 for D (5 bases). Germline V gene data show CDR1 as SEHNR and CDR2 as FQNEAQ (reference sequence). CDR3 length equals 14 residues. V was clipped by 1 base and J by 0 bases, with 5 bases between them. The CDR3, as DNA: TGTGCCAGCAGCTTAGGGACTAGCACAGATACGCAGTATTTT. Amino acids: CASSLGTSTDTQYF.

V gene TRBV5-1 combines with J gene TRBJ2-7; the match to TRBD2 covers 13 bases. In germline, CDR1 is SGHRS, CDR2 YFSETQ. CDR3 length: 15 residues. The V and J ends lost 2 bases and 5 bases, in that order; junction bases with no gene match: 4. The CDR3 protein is CASSLILAGGHEQYF. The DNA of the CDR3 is TGCGCCAGCAGCTTAATACTAGCGGGGGGGCACGAGCAGTACTTC.

This CDR3 reads CASSYTETQYF. CDR3 bases: TGTGCCAGCAGCTACACGGAGACCCAGTACTTC. The gene calls are TRBV3-1 (or the pseudogene TRBV3-2) and TRBJ2-5, with D uncertain. The CDR3 runs 11 residues. V shed 5 bases and J shed 5 bases, with 6 bases lying between them. Germline V gene lookup returns CDR1 LGHDT and CDR2 YNNKEL (reference sequence).